These 21 T cell receptor beta chains share one sample of origin, sequenced in a study of neurological immune-mediated disorders. TCRdb called the 5' RACE reads again in MiXCR, with one record for every CDR3 protein. The sample consists of about 79,000 distinct CDR3 sequences, over 12% of them appearing once. Sequencing was carried out using PBMCs. These receptors all stem from a woman in her 50s in good health.

This clonotype has ten or more counts. This chain's CDR3 is CASSDETEAFF. CDR3 DNA: TGTGCCAGCAGTGATGAAACTGAAGCTTTCTTT. The rearrangement links TRBV27 to TRBJ1-1, with D unresolved. Trimming pared 5 bases from V and 5 bases from J, leaving 6 bases between. CDR1 is MNHEY, CDR2 SMNVEV, per germline (reference sequence). The CDR3 sequence is 11 residues long.

Ten or more counts support this clonotype. This chain connects TRBV29-1 to TRBJ1-1, with 12 bases aligning to TRBD1. Germline V gene lookup returns CDR1 SQVTM and CDR2 ANQGSEA. The CDR3 runs 14 residues. V shed 7 bases, J shed 6 bases, and the junction held 9 bases outside the gene matches. CDR3 region: CSGGTGGAVAEAFF. As DNA, the CDR3 is TGCAGCGGCGGGACAGGGGGCGCAGTAGCTGAAGCTTTCTTT.

This clonotype was seen many times. The chain links TRBV20-1 to TRBJ1-6; unclear D gene. The CDR3 is made up of 12 amino acids. V lost 0 bases to trimming and J lost 7 bases, with 4 bases between them. The germline V gene encodes CDR1 DFQATT and CDR2 SNEGSKA (reference sequence). In DNA form, the CDR3 reads TGCAGTGCTAGAGAACCCAATTCACCCCTCCACTTT. Translated, it gives CSAREPNSPLHF.

V and J are TRBV5-8 and TRBJ2-1, with 8 bases identical to TRBD2. The CDR3 runs 17 residues. Losses at the gene ends were 2 bases for V and 0 bases for J; bases not matched to a gene: 7. Germline V gives CDR1 SGHTS, CDR2 YDEGEE. CDR3 sequence reads: CASSFYPAGDSYNEQFF. The CDR3 nucleotides are TGTGCCAGCAGCTTTTATCCAGCGGGGGACTCCTACAATGAGCAGTTCTTC.

This clonotype was counted at least ten times. CDR3 loop: CSAPGQGNADTQYF. CDR3 nucleotide sequence: TGCAGTGCCCCGGGACAGGGTAACGCAGATACGCAGTATTTT. The chain couples TRBV20-1 to TRBJ2-3, with 9 bases aligning to TRBD1. The germline gives CDR1 DFQATT, CDR2 SNEGSKA (reference sequence). The CDR3 loop spans 14 amino acids. J lost 4 bases, V lost 6 bases, and 8 bases had no gene match.

The V call is TRBV3-1, the J call TRBJ1-2, with 7 positions matching TRBD1. V shed 1 base and J 2 bases; nucleotides not matched to a gene: 4. Germline loops: CDR1 LGHDT, CDR2 YNNKEL (reference sequence). The CDR3 contains 15 residues. CDR3 DNA sequence: TGTGCCAGCAGCCAAGCGGGACAGCAAAACTATGGCTACACCTTC. It codes for CASSQAGQQNYGYTF.

This chain links TRBV12-3 or TRBV12-4 with TRBJ2-7; 7 nucleotides align to TRBD1. V lost 4 bases, J lost 6 bases, and 12 bases stayed unmatched. CDR3 size: 15 residues. The CDR3 region is CASSSTRQGSLEQYF. The CDR3 nucleotides are TGTGCCAGCAGTTCTACAAGACAGGGTTCCCTCGAGCAGTACTTC.

Many counts were recorded for this clonotype. This chain connects TRBV5-1 to TRBJ2-3; 8 nucleotides line up with TRBD2. Germline assignment: CDR1 SGHRS and CDR2 YFSETQ. V trimming: 2 bases; J trimming: 4 bases; junction bases outside the gene matches: 6. The CDR3 spans 15 residues. The chain's CDR3 is CASSFGGGPPDTQYF. CDR3 DNA sequence: TGCGCCAGCAGCTTTGGCGGGGGGCCCCCAGATACGCAGTATTTT.

The sample holds many counts of this clonotype. The chain employs TRBV6-1 and TRBJ2-2; D call uncertain. The germline V gene encodes CDR1 MNHNS and CDR2 SASEGT. The CDR3 runs to 14 residues. V lost 8 bases, J lost 6 bases, and 16 bases lay in between. The CDR3 reads CASQHEPRAGELFF. DNA of the CDR3: TGTGCCAGCCAACACGAGCCCCGGGCCGGGGAGCTGTTTTTT.

This clonotype was found many times. J is TRBJ2-1 and V is TRBV21-1; the table's D call TRBD2 went unverified against the DNA. TRBV21-1 is reported as a pseudogene. The CDR3 spans 19 residues. The CDR3, as DNA: TGTGCCAGCAGCAAAGGGTGGTATGAGAGGACCAGGAGGGTCAATGAGCAGTTCTTC. This codes for CASSKGWYERTRRVNEQFF.

This clonotype has at least ten counts. The rearrangement uses TRBV24-1 and TRBJ2-3; D remains unclear. This CDR3 spans 12 amino acids. V gave up 9 bases and J gave up 4 bases, with 10 bases separating them. CDR1 is KGHDR, CDR2 SFDVKD, per germline. The CDR3 loop is CATGPSSDTQYF. In DNA, the CDR3 is TGTGCCACCGGACCCAGTTCAGATACGCAGTATTTT.

This clonotype was counted many times. This sequence joins TRBV15 and TRBJ2-7, with TRBD1 identical over 7 bases. After removal of 0 bases from V and 3 bases from J, the junction contained 8 bases not matched to a gene. This CDR3 spans 16 amino acids. Germline CDR1 LNHNV, CDR2 YYDKDF (reference sequence). As DNA, the CDR3 is TGTGCCACCAGCAGAGATTACCAGACAGGGATCTACGAGCAGTACTTC. Its translation: CATSRDYQTGIYEQYF.

This clonotype came up many times. This chain joins TRBV24-1 and TRBJ2-1, with 11 bases matching TRBD2. Unmatched junction bases numbered 4, after V lost 4 bases and J lost 9 bases. Germline CDR1 reads KGHDR; CDR2 reads SFDVKD. The CDR3 sequence is 14 residues long. CDR3 DNA: TGTGCCACCAGTGACTCACTAGCGGGGGTTGAGCAGTTCTTC. Translating gives CATSDSLAGVEQFF.

This clonotype has a count of ten or more. The CDR3 is CASSLYGGSEAFF. The CDR3 DNA is TGTGCCAGCAGTTTATATGGTGGTTCTGAAGCTTTCTTT. The chain uses TRBV27 and TRBJ1-1; no reliable D call. V lost 1 base and J 6 bases, leaving 9 bases between the germline ends. CDR1 and CDR2 from the germline V gene are MNHEY and SMNVEV (reference sequence). CDR3 length: 13 amino acids.

This clonotype came up many times. The V and J genes are TRBV28 and TRBJ2-5; the D is unclear. The CDR3 totals 19 residues. V was pared by 6 bases and J by 1 base, with 27 bases between. Germline V gene lookup returns CDR1 MDHEN and CDR2 SYDVKM. CDR3 DNA sequence: TGTGCCAGCAGATCACCTCAGGTACCGGCCCAAGGGTCCCAAGAGACCCAGTACTTC. Translated: CASRSPQVPAQGSQETQYF.

This clonotype has a count of ten or more. The genes are TRBV20-1 and TRBJ1-5; tentative D call: TRBD1 (5 bases). The CDR3 is made up of 17 amino acids. Between the trimmed V and J ends, which lost 2 bases and 7 bases, there was a span of 24 bases. CDR1 DFQATT and CDR2 SNEGSKA come from the germline V gene (reference sequence). CDR3 region: CSARRPGERQEIQPQHF. The DNA of the CDR3 is TGCAGTGCTAGACGTCCGGGGGAGCGCCAAGAGATCCAGCCCCAGCATTTT.

In this sample, this clonotype turned up many times. This chain uses TRBV10-3 with TRBJ2-7, with 10 positions matching TRBD1. Losses at the gene ends were 6 bases for V and 3 bases for J; bases not matched to a gene: 5. CDR1 and CDR2 from the germline V gene are ENHRY and SYGVKD. The CDR3 has 14 residues. The DNA for the CDR3 is TGTGCCATCAGGGACAGGGGGAATTACTACGAGCAGTACTTC. Amino acids: CAIRDRGNYYEQYF.

This clonotype was seen ten or more times. This chain connects TRBV10-2 to TRBJ2-1; the D is unclear. CDR3 length equals 10 residues. Between the trimmed V and J ends, which lost 6 bases and 7 bases, there was a span of 4 bases. Germline CDR1 and CDR2: WSHSY and SAAADI. The CDR3 is CASSGNEQFF. DNA of the CDR3: TGCGCCAGCAGCGGTAATGAGCAGTTCTTC.

As concerns this clonotype: A much larger clonotype is one base distant, so this may be a read error. This chain connects TRBV12-3 or TRBV12-4 to TRBJ1-2; perhaps TRBD1 as D (5 bases). The CDR3 spans 11 residues. CDR3 amino acids: CAIGTDFGCTF. CDR3 nucleotide sequence: TGTGCCATTGGGACTGATTTCGGCTGCACCTTC.

The table lists this clonotype with many counts. For the CDR3, the DNA is TGCAGCGTTCTTGACAGTTACGTCAATCCCTACGAGCAGTACTTC. Translating it yields CSVLDSYVNPYEQYF. The chain couples TRBV29-1 to TRBJ2-7; the D gene is possibly TRBD1 (5 bases). V lost 5 bases and J 2 bases, leaving 19 bases between the germline ends. Germline values: CDR1 SQVTM, CDR2 ANQGSEA. CDR3 length equals 15 residues.

There are many counts of this clonotype. The chain has TRBV12-3 or TRBV12-4 and TRBJ2-3; 15 nucleotides agree with TRBD2. The CDR3 contains 15 residues. The V gene end was trimmed by 5 bases and the J gene end by 11 bases; junction bases not matched to a gene: 8. The CDR3, as DNA: TGTGCCAGCAGTGGACACTCGGGACTAGCGGGGGGGCAGTATTTT. Its translation is CASSGHSGLAGGQYF.